This entry lists 8 T cell receptor beta chains sequenced from one sample in a study of T cell changes during pregnancy in multiple sclerosis. Assay used: immunoSEQ multiplex PCR; TCRdb lists only in-frame clones, some missing. The sample holds approximately 130,000 clones, roughly 97% seen once. Source: peripheral blood, taken after pregnancy. The receptors shown here come from a female donor with multiple sclerosis, enrolled in a pregnancy study.

This chain links TRBV28 with TRBJ2-7; 10 bases are a match to TRBD2. The germline CDR1 and CDR2 sequences are MDHEN and SYDVKM. Trimming at V came to 6 bases and at J to 5 bases, leaving 4 bases not matched to a gene. There are 13 residues in the CDR3. CDR3 protein: CASRASGSDEQYF. The CDR3 region has the DNA TGTGCCAGCAGAGCTAGCGGGAGCGACGAGCAGTACTTC.

This rearrangement joins TRBV5-1 to TRBJ2-2, with D maybe TRBD1 (5 bases). Germline values: CDR1 SGHRS, CDR2 YFSETQ. The CDR3 runs to 15 residues. The V gene lost 4 bases and the J gene lost 1 base, with 11 bases spanning the gap. CDR3 sequence reads: CASSLATGNTGELFF. The DNA of the CDR3 is TGCGCCAGCAGCCTGGCAACAGGGAACACCGGGGAGCTGTTTTTT. Based on the CDR3 plus reference TRBV5-1 and TRBJ2-2, the full variable domain is KAGVTQTPRYLIKTRGQQVTLSCSPISGHRSVSWYQQTPGQGLQFLFEYFSETQRNKGNFPGRFSGRQFSNSRSEMNVSTLELGDSALYLCASSLATGNTGELFFGEGSRLTVL.

The rearrangement links TRBV4-1 to TRBJ2-7; perhaps TRBD1 as D (5 bases). The germline V gene encodes CDR1 MGHRA and CDR2 YSYEKL. V lost 4 bases and J lost 1, with 17 bases in between. The CDR3 is 16 residues long. DNA of the CDR3: TGCGCCAGCAGCCCTCCGACAGTAGAAAAATCCTACGAGCAGTACTTC. Residues: CASSPPTVEKSYEQYF.

The chain recombines TRBV30 with TRBJ2-5; 7 bases are shared with TRBD2. This CDR3 comprises 15 residues. Germline V CDR1 and CDR2: GTSNPN, SVGIG (reference sequence). J lost 5 bases, V lost 0 bases, and 9 bases had no gene match. This CDR3 is CAWSVDLLGGETQYF. CDR3 nucleotides: TGTGCCTGGAGTGTGGATCTTTTGGGAGGGGAGACCCAGTACTTC.

The genes are TRBV5-6 and TRBJ2-5; tentatively, D is TRBD2 (5 bases). Germline lookup yields CDR1 SGHDT and CDR2 YYEEEE. The V gene lost 5 bases and the J gene lost 2 bases, with 16 bases spanning the gap. The CDR3 is made up of 15 amino acids. CDR3 bases: TGTGCCAGCAGTCCGGTTGGCCGGGGACAAGAGACCCAGTACTTC. This gives the protein CASSPVGRGQETQYF.

This chain uses TRBV7-2 with TRBJ1-5; the match to TRBD1 covers 7 bases. V shed 5 bases, J shed 0 bases, and the junction held 4 bases outside the gene matches. The CDR3 extends over 15 amino acids. The germline V gene has CDR1 SGHTA and CDR2 FQGNSA. CDR3 protein: CASSPGTVSNQPQHF. CDR3 coding DNA: TGTGCCAGCAGCCCGGGGACAGTTAGCAATCAGCCCCAGCATTTT. The full variable domain, rest sourced from reference TRBV7-2 and TRBJ1-5, is GAGVSQSPSNKVTEKGKDVELRCDPISGHTALYWYRQSLGQGLEFLIYFQGNSAPDKSGLPSDRFSAERTGGSVSTLTIQRTQQEDSAVYLCASSPGTVSNQPQHFGDGTRLSIL.

CDR3: CASSPPVAIQETQYF. CDR3 DNA sequence: TGTGCCAGCTCACCCCCGGTTGCTATCCAAGAGACCCAGTACTTC. The V gene is TRBV18, the J gene TRBJ2-5, with unresolved D. V was trimmed by 3 bases and J by 1 base, leaving 12 bases between them. From germline, CDR1 is KGHSH and CDR2 LQKENI. There are 15 residues in the CDR3.

Here the CDR3 reads CASSLSGHNQPQHF. CDR3 nucleotide sequence: TGTGCCAGCAGTTTATCGGGACACAATCAGCCCCAGCATTTT. The chain is built from TRBV27 and TRBJ1-5; the D gene is possibly TRBD1 (6 bases). This CDR3 spans 14 amino acids. The V gene's germline CDR1 is MNHEY and CDR2 SMNVEV (reference sequence). The V end was cut by 0 bases, the J end by 3 bases, with 6 bases between.